The rows below give T cell receptor beta chains drawn from one sample of a study of OX40 agonist ivuxolimab in advanced cancers. The protocol was immunoSEQ multiplex PCR, while the TCRdb copy is restricted to in-frame clones and leaves out a portion. The repertoire has more than 90,000 clones, 84% of them found once; the top ten carry roughly 5%. The material was CD4+ or CD8+ T cells sorted from blood, obtained in a trial of the OX40 agonist ivuxolimab. Receptor source: an adult with an advanced solid tumor such as melanoma, head and neck, liver or kidney cancer. Each CDR3 is given with its conserved first and last residue. A D gene is named only where the DNA matches it firmly. Only part of the rows carry a size: once, few, many, or a class if the clone is expanded.

size	D	J	V	CDR3	DNA
few	NA	TRBJ2-6	TRBV10-3	CAIAGDGANVLTF	TGTGCCATAGCAGGGGATGGGGCCAACGTCCTGACTTTC
NA	NA	TRBJ2-7	TRBV15	CATSRVGGAVHEQYF	TGTGCCACCAGCAGAGTTGGGGGCGCGGTCCACGAGCAGTACTTC
few	TRBD1	TRBJ2-7	TRBV29-1	CSVVGQVRSSYEQYF	TGCAGCGTTGTTGGACAGGTTCGTAGCTCCTACGAGCAGTACTTC
NA	TRBD1	TRBJ1-1	TRBV7-3	CASSLRAGGANTEAFF	TGTGCCAGCAGCTTAAGGGCAGGGGGTGCGAACACTGAAGCTTTCTTT
NA	NA	TRBJ2-7	TRBV6-5	CASIPSGAYEQYF	TGTGCCAGCATTCCCTCCGGGGCCTACGAGCAGTACTTC
NA	TRBD1	TRBJ2-2	TRBV5-1	CASSSRDRGRSGELFF	TGCGCCAGCAGCTCCCGGGACAGGGGGCGGAGCGGGGAGCTGTTTTTT
NA	NA	TRBJ2-3	TRBV4-2	CASSHFTDTQYF	TGTGCCAGCAGCCACTTCACAGATACGCAGTATTTT
NA	NA	TRBJ1-1	TRBV4-1	CASSQGSSLMNTEAFF	TGCGCCAGCAGCCAAGGGTCGTCACTCATGAACACTGAAGCTTTCTTT
NA	TRBD1	TRBJ2-7	TRBV27	CASSSQGVGDYEQYF	TGTGCCAGCAGTTCCCAGGGGGTCGGTGATTACGAGCAGTACTTC
NA	NA	TRBJ2-7	TRBV11-3	CASSLGDRYEQYF	TGTGCCAGCAGCTTAGGGGACCGCTACGAGCAGTACTTC
NA	NA	TRBJ2-7	TRBV27	CASGGLASHEQYF	TGTGCCAGCGGGGGGCTAGCGAGCCACGAGCAGTACTTC
NA	NA	TRBJ2-1	TRBV9	CASSVFKGHNEQFF	TGTGCCAGCAGCGTATTTAAGGGCCACAATGAGCAGTTCTTC
NA	NA	TRBJ1-1	TRBV2	CASSERGGYTEAFF	TGTGCCAGCAGCGAGAGGGGGGGCTACACTGAAGCTTTCTTT
NA	NA	TRBJ1-2	TRBV7-2	CASSRQYEGGRMGGYTF	TGTGCCAGCAGCCGGCAATACGAGGGAGGTCGGATGGGCGGCTACACCTTC
NA	NA	TRBJ2-4	TRBV11-2	CASSRKGTLAKNIQYF	TGTGCCAGCAGCCGTAAAGGGACCCTAGCCAAAAACATTCAGTACTTC
NA	NA	TRBJ2-7	TRBV4-2	CASSQDREQYF	TGTGCCAGCAGCCAAGATCGGGAGCAGTACTTC
NA	TRBD2	TRBJ2-7	TRBV9	CASSVEAGVAYEQYF	TGTGCCAGCAGCGTAGAGGCGGGAGTCGCCTACGAGCAGTACTTC
NA	NA	TRBJ2-7	TRBV5-6	CASSPGSQDYYEQYF	TGTGCCAGCAGCCCCGGTTCGCAGGACTACTACGAGCAGTACTTC
NA	TRBD2	TRBJ2-2	TRBV9	CASSVGRARTGELFF	TGTGCCAGCAGCGTCGGGAGGGCCAGGACCGGGGAGCTGTTTTTT
NA	NA	TRBJ2-5	TRBV11-2	CASSLGGGTNLGKTQYF	TGTGCCAGCAGCTTAGGAGGGGGGACCAACCTGGGAAAGACCCAGTACTTC
NA	TRBD1	TRBJ2-2	TRBV7-9	CASSDWDRETGELFF	TGTGCCAGCAGCGACTGGGACAGGGAAACCGGGGAGCTGTTTTTT
few	NA	TRBJ1-1	TRBV7-9	CASSLSGIMEAFF	TGTGCCAGCAGCTTATCTGGGATAATGGAAGCTTTCTTT
NA	NA	TRBJ2-7	TRBV20-1	CSATSGTSKYF	TGCAGTGCCACATCGGGGACATCAAAGTACTTC
NA	TRBD2	TRBJ2-3	TRBV28	CASSPGLAGVSDTQYF	TGTGCCAGCAGTCCGGGACTAGCGGGAGTTTCAGATACGCAGTATTTT
NA	NA	TRBJ1-2	TRBV30	CAWSGQIYGYTF	TGTGCCTGGAGTGGACAGATCTATGGCTACACCTTC
NA	TRBD1	TRBJ1-4	TRBV5-1	CASSPGQGSNEKLFF	TGCGCCAGCAGCCCAGGACAGGGCTCTAATGAAAAACTGTTTTTT
NA	NA	TRBJ2-1	TRBV9	CASSVGVSYNEQFF	TGTGCCAGCAGCGTAGGGGTTTCCTACAATGAGCAGTTCTTC
NA	NA	TRBJ2-5	TRBV5-6	CASSSSLGQETQYF	TGTGCCAGCAGCAGTTCCCTGGGACAAGAGACCCAGTACTTC